Listed below are T cell receptor beta chains from one sample, sequenced in a study of T cell repertoires in cytomegalovirus infection. Using its own MiXCR run on the reads, TCRdb lists one record per CDR3 protein. The sample carries roughly 760,000 distinct CDR3 sequences, less than 40% recorded once. The specimen was PBMCs. These receptors all come from a human donor in good health (CMV status not recorded). Some clones in this sample may be carry-over from other donors' samples. The CDR3 runs from the conserved cysteine through the conserved F or W. The D gene is left open where the match is weak. The listing skips clone size in some rows; elsewhere it reads once, few, many or a size class.

D: -
J: TRBJ2-2
V: TRBV19
size: few
DNA: TGTGCCAGTAGTAGGGCTAGAGGTGGAACCGGGGAGCTGTTTTTT
CDR3: CASSRARGGTGELFF

D: TRBD1
J: TRBJ1-4
V: TRBV20-1
size: -
DNA: TGCAGTGCAACCGGGACAGGAAATGAAAAACTGTTTTTT
CDR3: CSATGTGNEKLFF

D: TRBD2
J: TRBJ2-7
V: TRBV7-2
size: -
DNA: TGTGCCAGCAGGTTAAATTCAGGGACTAGCGGGGGATACGAGAAGTACTTC
CDR3: CASRLNSGTSGGYEKYF

D: -
J: TRBJ1-5
V: TRBV7-2
size: few
DNA: TGTGCCAGCAGCCACTCAAAGAGTCAGGCGCGAGCCAATCAGCCCCAGCATTTT
CDR3: CASSHSKSQARANQPQHF

D: TRBD2
J: TRBJ2-1
V: TRBV7-8
size: many
DNA: TGTGCCAGCAGTCCCGTGGTGGGGGCGGGGGGGCAGGGGAGCTCCTACAATGAGCAGTTCTTC
CDR3: CASSPVVGAGGQGSSYNEQFF

D: -
J: TRBJ1-5
V: TRBV20-1
size: -
DNA: TGCAGTGCTAGAGGAGGAAGCAATCAGCCCCATCATTTT
CDR3: CSARGGSNQPHHF

D: -
J: TRBJ2-4
V: TRBV23-1
size: -
DNA: TGCGCCAGCAGTCAGGGTCATCGGACCGCTACGGACATTCAGTACTTC
CDR3: CASSQGHRTATDIQYF

D: TRBD1
J: TRBJ1-5
V: TRBV28
size: -
DNA: TGTGCCAGCGATTTCCGGGACAGGGTAGTTCAGCCCCAGCATTTT
CDR3: CASDFRDRVVQPQHF

D: -
J: TRBJ1-2
V: TRBV20-1
size: -
DNA: TGCAGCGCTAGTATTCCAATCTTC
CDR3: CSASIPIF

D: -
J: TRBJ2-3
V: TRBV7-6
size: few
DNA: TGTGCCAGCAGCCTGGGGTCGGGGGCGTATGTTCCAGATACGCAGTATTTT
CDR3: CASSLGSGAYVPDTQYF

D: TRBD2
J: TRBJ2-3
V: TRBV7-6
size: many
DNA: TGTGCCAGCAGCTTAGCCTGGACTAGCGGACACACAGATACGCAGTATTTT
CDR3: CASSLAWTSGHTDTQYF

D: -
J: TRBJ1-1
V: TRBV19
size: -
DNA: TGTGCCAGTAAGTACAGATTGAACACTGAAGCTTTCTTT
CDR3: CASKYRLNTEAFF

D: -
J: TRBJ1-1
V: TRBV5-4
size: -
DNA: TGTGCCAGCAGCTTGGAGCAGACCAAGAACACTGAAGCTTTCTTT
CDR3: CASSLEQTKNTEAFF

D: TRBD2
J: TRBJ2-1
V: TRBV5-5
size: few
DNA: TGTGCCAGCAGCGGGGGACTAGCGGTGTGGAATGAGCAGTTCTTC
CDR3: CASSGGLAVWNEQFF

D: -
J: TRBJ1-1
V: TRBV29-1
size: -
DNA: TGCAGCTACCGGCTGAACACTGAAGCTTTCTTT
CDR3: CSYRLNTEAFF

D: -
J: TRBJ1-1
V: TRBV19
size: -
DNA: TGTGCCAGTAGTCTCCGGACGCCGGGCACTGAAGCTTTCTTT
CDR3: CASSLRTPGTEAFF

D: -
J: TRBJ1-1
V: TRBV7-2
size: -
DNA: TGTGCCAGCAGCCTAGGACTTTTCGTGTACTCTTTCTTT
CDR3: CASSLGLFVYSFF

D: -
J: TRBJ1-1
V: TRBV11-2
size: -
DNA: TGTGCCAGCAGCCCCCGCCCGGACGAAGCTTTCTTT
CDR3: CASSPRPDEAFF

D: -
J: TRBJ2-7
V: TRBV7-9
size: many
DNA: TGTGCCAGCAGCTTAAGAGACACCTCCTACGAGCAGTACTTC
CDR3: CASSLRDTSYEQYF

D: -
J: TRBJ1-6
V: TRBV7-3
size: many
DNA: TGTGCCAGCAGCTCGACGGGTAGCTGGAATTCACCCCTCCACTTT
CDR3: CASSSTGSWNSPLHF

D: TRBD1
J: TRBJ1-5
V: TRBV11-3
size: -
DNA: TGTGCCAGCAGCTTAGAAGGAGGACAGGATTTATTTAGCAATCAGCCCCAGCATTTT
CDR3: CASSLEGGQDLFSNQPQHF

D: -
J: TRBJ1-1
V: TRBV2
size: -
DNA: TGTGCCAGCACCCCAGGGGTGTACACTGAAGCTTTCTTT
CDR3: CASTPGVYTEAFF

D: TRBD1
J: TRBJ2-7
V: TRBV20-1
size: once
DNA: TGCAGTGCTAGACCCAACAGGGGGACCTACGAGCAGTACTTC
CDR3: CSARPNRGTYEQYF

D: -
J: TRBJ1-1
V: TRBV7-2
size: many
DNA: TGTGCCAGCAGCCGAGGCAGGGCACGGGTGAACACTGAAGCTTTCTTT
CDR3: CASSRGRARVNTEAFF

D: -
J: TRBJ1-3
V: TRBV24-1
size: -
DNA: TGTGCCACCAGTGAATCCGGACAGAGAAACACCATATATTTT
CDR3: CATSESGQRNTIYF

D: -
J: TRBJ1-5
V: TRBV6-1
size: few
DNA: TGTGCCAGCATGAGAGGGATGAGTCAGCCCCAGCATTTT
CDR3: CASMRGMSQPQHF

D: TRBD2
J: TRBJ2-7
V: TRBV7-4
size: -
DNA: TGTGCCAGCAGCTACCGGACTAGCGGGAGGGTTTACGAGCAGTACTTC
CDR3: CASSYRTSGRVYEQYF

D: -
J: TRBJ1-1
V: TRBV12-3/TRBV12-4
size: -
DNA: TGTGCCAGCAGTCGATACAGGGACTTGAACACTGAAGCTTTCTTT
CDR3: CASSRYRDLNTEAFF

D: -
J: TRBJ1-1
V: TRBV12-3/TRBV12-4
size: few
DNA: TGTGCCAGCAGCCCGGGGTGGAACGCTGAAGCTTTCTTT
CDR3: CASSPGWNAEAFF

D: -
J: TRBJ1-4
V: TRBV4-1
size: few
DNA: TGCGCCAGCAGCTTACGCCTTGATGAAAAACTGTTTTTT
CDR3: CASSLRLDEKLFF

D: -
J: TRBJ2-7
V: TRBV28
size: -
DNA: TGTGCCAGCAGTTCGCCGGCCGAGCAGTACTTC
CDR3: CASSSPAEQYF

D: -
J: TRBJ2-3
V: TRBV20-1
size: -
DNA: TGCAGTGCTCAGAGAGGAGGGGCCAGCACAGATACGCAGTATTTT
CDR3: CSAQRGGASTDTQYF

D: -
J: TRBJ1-6
V: TRBV7-2
size: many
DNA: TGTGCCAGCAGCTTATCTGGAAGCGAGTATTCACCCCTCCACTTT
CDR3: CASSLSGSEYSPLHF

D: TRBD2
J: TRBJ2-5
V: TRBV20-1
size: -
DNA: TGCAGTGCTAGAGATTACAGCGGGAGGTTCCAAGAGACCCAGTACTTC
CDR3: CSARDYSGRFQETQYF

D: -
J: TRBJ1-4
V: TRBV19
size: many
DNA: TGTGCCAGTAGTATGCTCTCCGTGGGCGAAAAACTGTTTTTT
CDR3: CASSMLSVGEKLFF